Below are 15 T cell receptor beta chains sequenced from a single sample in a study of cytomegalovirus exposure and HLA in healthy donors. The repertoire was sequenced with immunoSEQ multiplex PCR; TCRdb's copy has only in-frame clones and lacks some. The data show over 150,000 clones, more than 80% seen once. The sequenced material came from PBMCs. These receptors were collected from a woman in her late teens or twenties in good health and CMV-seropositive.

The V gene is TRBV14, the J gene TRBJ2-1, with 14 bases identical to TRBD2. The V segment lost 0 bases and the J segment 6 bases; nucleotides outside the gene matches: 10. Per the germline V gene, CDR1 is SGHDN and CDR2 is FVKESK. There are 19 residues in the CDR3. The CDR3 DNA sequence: TGTGCCAGCAGCCAAGATAGACTAGCGGGAGGGCCGCCGGTCAATGAGCAGTTCTTC. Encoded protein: CASSQDRLAGGPPVNEQFF. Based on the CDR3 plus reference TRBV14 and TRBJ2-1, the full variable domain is EAGVTQFPSHSVIEKGQTVTLRCDPISGHDNLYWYRRVMGKEIKFLLHFVKESKQDESGMPNNRFLAERTGGTYSTLKVQPAELEDSGVYFCASSQDRLAGGPPVNEQFFGPGTRLTVL.

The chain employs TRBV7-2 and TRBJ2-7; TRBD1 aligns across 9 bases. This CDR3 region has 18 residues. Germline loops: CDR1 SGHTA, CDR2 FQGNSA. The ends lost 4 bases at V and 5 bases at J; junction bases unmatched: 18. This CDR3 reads CASSSQGHTGGGRHEQYF. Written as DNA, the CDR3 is TGTGCCAGCAGCTCCCAGGGGCACACAGGGGGCGGTCGCCACGAGCAGTACTTC.

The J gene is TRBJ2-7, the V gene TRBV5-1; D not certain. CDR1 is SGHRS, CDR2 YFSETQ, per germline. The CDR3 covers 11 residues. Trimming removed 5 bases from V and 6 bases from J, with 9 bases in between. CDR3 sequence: CASSFGFEQYF. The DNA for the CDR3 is TGCGCCAGCAGTTTCGGGTTCGAGCAGTACTTC.

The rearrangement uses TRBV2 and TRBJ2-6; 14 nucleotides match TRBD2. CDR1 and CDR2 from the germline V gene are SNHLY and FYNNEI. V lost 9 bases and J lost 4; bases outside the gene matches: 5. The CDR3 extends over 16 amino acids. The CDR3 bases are TGTGCCAGTGGACTAGCGGGAGGTGCAGGGGCCAACGTCCTGACTTTC. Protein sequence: CASGLAGGAGANVLTF.

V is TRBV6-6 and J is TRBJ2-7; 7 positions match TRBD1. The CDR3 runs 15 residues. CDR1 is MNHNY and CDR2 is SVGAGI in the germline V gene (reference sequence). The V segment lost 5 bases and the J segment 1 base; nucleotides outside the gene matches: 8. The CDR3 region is CASSTTGTASYEQYF. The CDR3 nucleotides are TGTGCCAGCAGTACTACCGGGACAGCTTCCTACGAGCAGTACTTC.

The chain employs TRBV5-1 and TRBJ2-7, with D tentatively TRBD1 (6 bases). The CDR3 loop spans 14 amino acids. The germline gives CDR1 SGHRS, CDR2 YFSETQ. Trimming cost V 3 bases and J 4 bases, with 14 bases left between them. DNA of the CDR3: TGCGCCAGCAGCTCGGGACAAGAGGGTTACGAGCAGTACTTC. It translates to CASSSGQEGYEQYF. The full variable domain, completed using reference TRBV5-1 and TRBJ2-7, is KAGVTQTPRYLIKTRGQQVTLSCSPISGHRSVSWYQQTPGQGLQFLFEYFSETQRNKGNFPGRFSGRQFSNSRSEMNVSTLELGDSALYLCASSSGQEGYEQYFGPGTRLTVT.

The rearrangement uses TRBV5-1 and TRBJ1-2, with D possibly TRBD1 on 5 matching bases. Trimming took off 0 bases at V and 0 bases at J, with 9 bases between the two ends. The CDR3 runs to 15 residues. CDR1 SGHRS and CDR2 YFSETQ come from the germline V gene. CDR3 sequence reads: CASSLVRGANYGYTF. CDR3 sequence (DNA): TGCGCCAGCAGCTTGGTTAGGGGCGCTAACTATGGCTACACCTTC.

The chain's CDR3 is CASSLEGNGYTF. For the CDR3, the DNA is TGTGCCAGCAGCTTAGAGGGGAATGGCTACACCTTC. This chain uses TRBV7-8 with TRBJ1-2; D is possibly TRBD1 (5 bases). Deletions cut 1 base from V and 6 bases from J, with 6 bases between. CDR1 and CDR2 from the germline V gene are SGHVS and FQNEAQ. This CDR3 contains 12 residues.

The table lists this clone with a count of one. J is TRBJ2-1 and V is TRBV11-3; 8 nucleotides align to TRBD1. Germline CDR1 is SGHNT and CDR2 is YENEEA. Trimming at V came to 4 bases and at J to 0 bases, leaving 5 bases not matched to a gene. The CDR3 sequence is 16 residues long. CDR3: CASSSGGLTSYNEQFF. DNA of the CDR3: TGTGCCAGCAGCTCAGGGGGCCTTACCTCCTACAATGAGCAGTTCTTC.

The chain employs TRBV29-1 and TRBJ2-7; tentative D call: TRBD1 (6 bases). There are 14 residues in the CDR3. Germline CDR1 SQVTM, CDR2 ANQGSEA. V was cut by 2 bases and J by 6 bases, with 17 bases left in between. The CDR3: CSVERGGAVGEQYF. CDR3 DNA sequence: TGCAGCGTTGAAAGAGGGGGAGCGGTCGGCGAGCAGTACTTC.

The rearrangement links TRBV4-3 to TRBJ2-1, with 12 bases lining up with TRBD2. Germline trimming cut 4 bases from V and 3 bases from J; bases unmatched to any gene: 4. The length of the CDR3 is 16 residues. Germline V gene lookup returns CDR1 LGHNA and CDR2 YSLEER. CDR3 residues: CASSRETSGSYNEQFF. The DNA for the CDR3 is TGCGCCAGCAGCCGAGAGACTAGCGGGAGCTACAATGAGCAGTTCTTC.

Here the CDR3 reads CASSFVRGDLRTGELFF. The CDR3 DNA is TGTGCCAGCAGCTTTGTTCGGGGGGATCTTAGGACCGGGGAGCTGTTTTTT. The chain recombines TRBV5-4 with TRBJ2-2; 7 bases align to TRBD2. Germline values: CDR1 SGHNT, CDR2 YYREEE (reference sequence). The trim removed 2 bases at V and 5 bases at J, leaving 12 bases unmatched. This CDR3 has 17 amino acids.

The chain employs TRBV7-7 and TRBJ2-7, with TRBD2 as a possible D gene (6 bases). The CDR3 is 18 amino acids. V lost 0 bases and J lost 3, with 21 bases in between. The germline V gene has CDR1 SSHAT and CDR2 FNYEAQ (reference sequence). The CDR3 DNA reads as TGTGCCAGCAGCTTAGCCGTCCTGGGGTGGAGGGAAGTCTACGAGCAGTACTTC. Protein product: CASSLAVLGWREVYEQYF.

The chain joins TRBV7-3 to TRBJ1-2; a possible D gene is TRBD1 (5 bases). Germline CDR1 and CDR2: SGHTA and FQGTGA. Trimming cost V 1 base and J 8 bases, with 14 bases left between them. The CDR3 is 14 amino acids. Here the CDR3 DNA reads TGTGCCAGCAGCTTAAACCCAGGGCTGGACGGCTACACCTTC. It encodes CASSLNPGLDGYTF.

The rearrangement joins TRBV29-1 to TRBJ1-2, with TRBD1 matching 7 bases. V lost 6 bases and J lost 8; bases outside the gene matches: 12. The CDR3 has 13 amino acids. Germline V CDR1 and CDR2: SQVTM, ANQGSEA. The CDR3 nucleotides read TGCAGCGTCCCACGCCAGACAGGGACCGGCTACACCTTC. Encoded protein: CSVPRQTGTGYTF. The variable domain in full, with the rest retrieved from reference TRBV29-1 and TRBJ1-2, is SAVISQKPSRDICQRGTSLTIQCQVDSQVTMMFWYRQQPGQSLTLIATANQGSEATYESGFVIDKFPISRPNLTFSTLTVSNMSPEDSSIYLCSVPRQTGTGYTFGSGTRLTVV.